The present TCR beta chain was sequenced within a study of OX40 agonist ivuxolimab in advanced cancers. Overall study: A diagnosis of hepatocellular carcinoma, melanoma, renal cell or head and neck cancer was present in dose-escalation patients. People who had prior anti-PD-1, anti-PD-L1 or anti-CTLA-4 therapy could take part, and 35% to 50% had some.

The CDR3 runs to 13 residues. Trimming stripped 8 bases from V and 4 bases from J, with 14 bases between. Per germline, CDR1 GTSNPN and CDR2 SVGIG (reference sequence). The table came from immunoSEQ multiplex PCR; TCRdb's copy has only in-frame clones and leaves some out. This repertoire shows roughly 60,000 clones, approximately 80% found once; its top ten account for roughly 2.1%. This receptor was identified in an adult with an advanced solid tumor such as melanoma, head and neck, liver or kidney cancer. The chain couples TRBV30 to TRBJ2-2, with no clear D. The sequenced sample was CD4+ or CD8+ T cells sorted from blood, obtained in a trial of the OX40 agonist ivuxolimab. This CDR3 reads CAGTETLTGELFF. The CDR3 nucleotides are TGTGCCGGCACCGAAACCCTCACCGGGGAGCTGTTTTTT. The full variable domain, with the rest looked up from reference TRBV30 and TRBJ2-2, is SQTIHQWPATLVQPVGSPLSLECTVEGTSNPNLYWYRQAAGRGLQLLFYSVGIGQISSEVPQNLSASRPQDRQFILSSKKLLLSDSGFYLCAGTETLTGELFFGEGSRLTVL.